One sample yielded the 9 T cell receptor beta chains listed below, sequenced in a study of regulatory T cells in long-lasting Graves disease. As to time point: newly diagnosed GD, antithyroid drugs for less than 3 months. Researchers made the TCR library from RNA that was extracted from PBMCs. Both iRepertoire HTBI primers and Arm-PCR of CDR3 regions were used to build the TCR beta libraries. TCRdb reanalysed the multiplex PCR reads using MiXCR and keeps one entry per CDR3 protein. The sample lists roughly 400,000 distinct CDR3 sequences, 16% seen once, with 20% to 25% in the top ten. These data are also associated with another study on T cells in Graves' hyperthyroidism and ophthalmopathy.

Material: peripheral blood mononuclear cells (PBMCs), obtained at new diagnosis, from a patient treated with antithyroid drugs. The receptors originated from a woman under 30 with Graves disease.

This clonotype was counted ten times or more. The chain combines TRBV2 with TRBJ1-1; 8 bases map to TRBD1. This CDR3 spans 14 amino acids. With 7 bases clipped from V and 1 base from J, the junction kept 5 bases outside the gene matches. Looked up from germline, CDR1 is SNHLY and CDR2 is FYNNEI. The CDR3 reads CASNQDRENTEAFF. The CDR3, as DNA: TGTGCCAGCAACCAGGACAGGGAGAACACTGAAGCTTTCTTT.

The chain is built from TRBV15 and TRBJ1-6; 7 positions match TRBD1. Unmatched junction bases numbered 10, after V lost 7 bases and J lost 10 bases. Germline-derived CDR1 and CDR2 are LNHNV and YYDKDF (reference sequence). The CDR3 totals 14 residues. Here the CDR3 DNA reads TGTGCCACCACACTTGACAGGGAGGGATCACCCCTCCACTTT. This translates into CATTLDREGSPLHF. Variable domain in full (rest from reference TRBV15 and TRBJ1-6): DAMVIQNPRYQVTQFGKPVTLSCSQTLNHNVMYWYQQKSSQAPKLLFHYYDKDFNNEADTPDNFQSRRPNTSFCFLDIRSPGLGDTAMYLCATTLDREGSPLHFGNGTRLTVT.

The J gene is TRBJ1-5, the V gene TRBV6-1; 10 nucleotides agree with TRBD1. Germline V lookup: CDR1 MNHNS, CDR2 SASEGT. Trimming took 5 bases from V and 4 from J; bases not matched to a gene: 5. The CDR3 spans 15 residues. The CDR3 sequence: CASSRGQGGNQPQHF. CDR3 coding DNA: TGTGCCAGCAGTCGCGGACAGGGGGGAAATCAGCCCCAGCATTTT.

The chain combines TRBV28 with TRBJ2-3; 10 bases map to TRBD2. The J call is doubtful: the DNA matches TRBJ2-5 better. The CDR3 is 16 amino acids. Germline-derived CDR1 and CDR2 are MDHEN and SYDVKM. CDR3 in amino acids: CASSSRLAGSGVTQYF. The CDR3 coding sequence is TGTGCCAGCAGCTCTCGACTAGCGGGTTCCGGGGTGACCCAGTACTTC.

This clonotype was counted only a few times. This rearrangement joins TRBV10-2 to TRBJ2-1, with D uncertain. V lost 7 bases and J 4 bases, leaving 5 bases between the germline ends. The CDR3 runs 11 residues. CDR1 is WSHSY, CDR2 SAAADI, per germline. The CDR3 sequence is CASNQYNEQFF. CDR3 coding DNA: TGCGCCAGCAACCAATACAATGAGCAGTTCTTC.

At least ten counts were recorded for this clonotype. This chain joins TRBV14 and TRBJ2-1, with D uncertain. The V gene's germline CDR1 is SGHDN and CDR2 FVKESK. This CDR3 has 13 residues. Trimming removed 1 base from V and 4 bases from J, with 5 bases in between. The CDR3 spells CASSQVGYNEQFF. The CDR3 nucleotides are TGTGCCAGCAGCCAAGTTGGGTACAATGAGCAGTTCTTC.

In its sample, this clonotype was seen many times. The CDR3 region has the DNA TGTGCCAGCAGTTTCCACAGGGGACAGGGGGCGATCTCTGGGGCCAACGTCCTGACTTTC. Its protein is CASSFHRGQGAISGANVLTF. The V and J genes are TRBV27 and TRBJ2-6; 12 bases fit TRBD1. V was pared by 3 bases and J by 0 bases, with 9 bases of the junction left unmatched. This CDR3 region has 20 residues. Germline V gene data show CDR1 as MNHEY and CDR2 as SMNVEV (reference sequence).

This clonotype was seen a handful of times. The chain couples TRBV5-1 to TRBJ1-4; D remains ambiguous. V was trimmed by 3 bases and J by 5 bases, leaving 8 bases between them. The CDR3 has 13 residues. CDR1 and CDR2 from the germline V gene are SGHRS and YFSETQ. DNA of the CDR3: TGCGCCAGCAGCTCGGCCAGAAATGAAAAACTGTTTTTT. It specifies CASSSARNEKLFF.

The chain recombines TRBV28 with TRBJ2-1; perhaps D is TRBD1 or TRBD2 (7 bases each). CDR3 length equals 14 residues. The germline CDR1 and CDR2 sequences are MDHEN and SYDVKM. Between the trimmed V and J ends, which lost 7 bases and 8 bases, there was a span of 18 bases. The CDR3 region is CASISGSGGDEQFF. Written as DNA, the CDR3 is TGTGCCAGCATATCGGGGTCAGGGGGGGATGAGCAGTTCTTC.